This TCR beta chain was found in a study of control samples from healthy donors and cancer patients. A single count supports this clone. Here immunoSEQ multiplex PCR was the method, and the copy in TCRdb shows in-frame clones only, minus some. Of about 90,000 clones listed, around nine tenths are singletons. CDR3 length: 16 amino acids. Trimming removed 2 bases from V and 3 bases from J; junction bases left unmatched: 7. Germline CDR1 SGHTA, CDR2 FQGTGA. The sequencing sample was made of blood. The TCR sequence derives from a woman aged 18-35 years in good health. V and J are TRBV7-3 and TRBJ2-7, with 10 bases fitting TRBD2. The CDR3 loop is CASSLWSSGGVYEQYF. Written as DNA, the CDR3 is TGTGCCAGCAGCTTATGGTCCAGCGGGGGGGTCTACGAGCAGTACTTC.